A selection of T cell receptor beta chains follows, all from one sample in a study of blood T cell repertoires in COVID-19. This table comes from immunoSEQ multiplex PCR, and its TCRdb copy is limited to in-frame clones, with some not included. The sample includes 20,000 to 30,000 clones, about 89% seen only once; the top ten take 25%. The sample consisted of peripheral blood. The origin of the receptors is a human donor with active COVID-19. The donor label of this sample is uncertain. CDR3s include the opening cysteine and the closing phenylalanine or tryptophan. A D gene is named only where the DNA matches it firmly. A clone size is listed for some rows: how often the clone was seen (once, few, many), or a class if it is expanded.

size	V	J	D	DNA	CDR3
.	TRBV6-4	TRBJ2-1	TRBD2	TGTGCCAGCACTGAGACTAGCGGGAGTTCAGGCGAGCAGTTCTTC	CASTETSGSSGEQFF
.	TRBV7-2	TRBJ2-1	.	TGTGCCAGCAGCTTAGCGGGCGGGCGTCGCGTGCAGTTCTTC	CASSLAGGRRVQFF
once	TRBV18	TRBJ2-1	TRBD1	TGTGCCAGCTCACTAAGACGGGACAGGGCTACCAATGAGCAGTTCTTC	CASSLRRDRATNEQFF
.	TRBV18	TRBJ1-1	.	TGTGCCAGCTCACCAACTGTGAACACTGAAGCTTTCTTT	CASSPTVNTEAFF
.	TRBV27	TRBJ2-1	.	TGTGCCAGTTGGACCCAGGGCGGAGATGAGCAGTTCTTC	CASWTQGGDEQFF
.	TRBV3-1/TRBV3-2	TRBJ2-3	TRBD1	TGTGCCAGCACCCGGACAGGCCGCACAGATACGCAGTATTTT	CASTRTGRTDTQYF
.	TRBV5-4	TRBJ2-7	.	TGTGCCAGCAGCTTTGCGGTGCCCCCCTACGAGCAGTACTTC	CASSFAVPPYEQYF
.	TRBV19	TRBJ2-5	TRBD1	TGTGCCAGTAGTATAGTTACAGGGGGAAGGGAGACCCAGTACTTC	CASSIVTGGRETQYF
.	TRBV29-1	TRBJ1-2	.	TGCAGCGTTGATGGGTGGGGAGACCCTACTGATGGCTACACCTTC	CSVDGWGDPTDGYTF
.	TRBV9	TRBJ2-1	.	TGTGCCAGCAGCGTAGGAAGCGGCCCCTACAATGAGCAGTTCTTC	CASSVGSGPYNEQFF